The 6 T cell receptor beta chains listed next were all sequenced from one sample in a study of T cell repertoires and HLA-DP antigens. Antigen specificity for these receptors is unknown. Profiled with immunoSEQ multiplex PCR; TCRdb holds only in-frame clones, not every one. The data hold about 89,000 clones, with approximately 89% observed a single time. Specimen: CD4+ T cells from PBMCs. The receptors shown here come from a man aged 50 or older in good health and CMV-seronegative.

V usage is TRBV2 and J usage is TRBJ1-1; a weak D match, TRBD1 (5 bases). Germline lookup yields CDR1 SNHLY and CDR2 FYNNEI. The V end lost 7 bases, the J end lost 5 bases, and 17 bases lay between the germline ends. The length of the CDR3 is 14 residues. The CDR3 region has the DNA TGTGCCAGCACTAATCAGGGAAGTAGGACTGAAGCTTTCTTT. Its protein product is CASTNQGSRTEAFF.

The V and J genes are TRBV9 and TRBJ2-5, with TRBD1 matching 7 bases. Germline CDR1 and CDR2: SGDLS and YYNGEE. The CDR3 extends over 13 amino acids. J was trimmed by 7 bases and V by 3 bases; bases with no gene match: 6. CDR3 sequence: CASSAEGAGTQYF. CDR3 sequence (DNA): TGTGCCAGCAGCGCCGAGGGGGCAGGGACCCAGTACTTC.

Only one count was recorded for this clone. Within the sample, other DNA sequences also encode this same CDR3. The chain is built from TRBV28 and TRBJ1-5; possibly TRBD1 for D (6 bases). V lost 5 bases to trimming and J lost 0 bases, with 14 bases between them. Germline values: CDR1 MDHEN, CDR2 SYDVKM. The CDR3 has 16 residues. In DNA, the CDR3 is TGTGCCAGCAGTCCCGGGGGCAGGGATAGCAATCAGCCCCAGCATTTT. It yields the protein CASSPGGRDSNQPQHF.

As DNA, the CDR3 is TGTGCCAGCAGCCGATCCTCTCGGGGGATGGGAAACACTGAAGCTTTCTTT. Translating it yields CASSRSSRGMGNTEAFF. V and J are TRBV13 and TRBJ1-1; D might be TRBD1 (5 bases). CDR1 and CDR2 from the germline V gene are PRHDT and FYEKMQ (reference sequence). V was trimmed by 5 bases and J by 2 bases, leaving 21 bases between them. There are 17 residues in the CDR3.

This clone has a handful of counts. One junction end disagrees with the germline gene, perhaps due to a read error. This chain joins TRBV7-2 and TRBJ2-3, with 8 bases identical to TRBD2. CDR1 is SGHTA and CDR2 is FQGNSA in the germline V gene. CDR3 size: 14 residues. DNA for the CDR3: TGTGCCAGCAGCCTAAGGACTAGCACGGATACGCAGTATTTT. This encodes CASSLRTSTDTQYF.

The V gene is TRBV19, the J gene TRBJ2-3, with D uncertain. V gave up 5 bases and J gave up 4 bases, with 10 bases separating them. CDR1 is LNHDA, CDR2 SQIVND, per germline (reference sequence). The length of the CDR3 is 13 residues. CDR3 residues: CASSPMESDTQYF. CDR3 DNA sequence: TGTGCCAGTAGTCCCATGGAGTCAGATACGCAGTATTTT.